The next 27 T cell receptor beta chains were all read from a single sample in a study of regulatory T cells in long-lasting Graves disease. Time point of the sample: newly diagnosed GD, antithyroid drugs for less than 3 months. From PBMCs, RNA was extracted and then used to make the TCR library. Library construction for TCR beta used iRepertoire HTBI primers and Arm-PCR of CDR3 regions. TCRdb re-analysed the multiplex PCR reads in MiXCR, keeping a single row per CDR3 protein. The sample yields hundreds of thousands of distinct CDR3 sequences, 16% seen once. These data also formed part of another study, on T cells in Graves' hyperthyroidism and ophthalmopathy.

The specimen was peripheral blood mononuclear cells (PBMCs), collected at new diagnosis, from a patient treated with antithyroid drugs. These receptors were collected from a young woman with Graves disease.

The chain has TRBV28 and TRBJ2-7, with unresolved D. V was cut by 8 bases and J by 3 bases, with 14 bases left in between. Germline V gives CDR1 MDHEN, CDR2 SYDVKM. CDR3 length: 13 residues. The CDR3 DNA is TGTGCCAGCCGGTTGGCGGCCCGCTACGAGCAGTACTTC. As protein: CASRLAARYEQYF.

This clonotype has a count of ten or more. The CDR3 region is CASSYQGGTGELFF. The CDR3 DNA reads as TGTGCCAGCAGTTATCAGGGCGGCACCGGGGAGCTGTTTTTT. The chain joins TRBV28 to TRBJ2-2, with D possibly being TRBD1 (5 bases). With 4 bases removed from V and 4 bases from J, the gap between germline ends came to 10 bases. The CDR3 contains 14 residues. The germline CDR1 and CDR2 sequences are MDHEN and SYDVKM.

A few counts support this clonotype. The V and J genes are TRBV19 and TRBJ1-5, with 7 positions matching TRBD1. This CDR3 is 14 amino acids long. Losses at the gene ends were 3 bases for V and 4 bases for J; bases not matched to a gene: 3. Germline V CDR1 and CDR2: LNHDA, SQIVND (reference sequence). The CDR3 nucleotides are TGTGCCAGTAGTATTTCCAGGGGGAATCAGCCCCAGCATTTT. As protein: CASSISRGNQPQHF.

This clonotype has just a few counts. J is TRBJ2-7 and V is TRBV7-6, with D unresolved. CDR1 is SGHVS and CDR2 is FNYEAQ in the germline V gene. The CDR3 contains 13 residues. V was clipped by 4 bases and J by 1 base, with 8 bases between them. CDR3 nucleotides: TGTGCCAGCAGCTCCAGAAGGTCCTACGAGCAGTACTTC. It encodes CASSSRRSYEQYF. Full variable domain (rest looked up from reference TRBV7-6 and TRBJ2-7): GAGVSQSPRYKVTKRGQDVALRCDPISGHVSLYWYRQALGQGPEFLTYFNYEAQQDKSGLPNDRFSAERPEGSISTLTIQRTEQRDSAMYRCASSSRRSYEQYFGPGTRLTVT.

This clonotype was observed a handful of times. This chain connects TRBV11-2 to TRBJ2-6; perhaps TRBD2 as D (6 bases). The germline V gene has CDR1 SGHAT and CDR2 FQNNGV. V shed 5 bases and J shed 0 bases, with 23 bases lying between them. The CDR3 loop spans 20 amino acids. CDR3 coding DNA: TGTGCCAGCAGCCCGAGGAGGGGAGTGGGATTGGGCTCTGGGGCCAACGTCCTGACTTTC. It is translated as CASSPRRGVGLGSGANVLTF.

The table lists this clonotype with many counts. At one end, the junction sequence differs from germline, possibly due to a read error. CDR3 DNA: TGTGCCAGCAGACAGGGTGTTATCCTCACATATACGCAGTATTTT. It yields the protein CASRQGVILTYTQYF. The chain uses TRBV2 and TRBJ2-3; a weak D match, TRBD1 (6 bases). CDR3 length equals 15 residues. CDR1 and CDR2 (germline): SNHLY, FYNNEI.

This clonotype was seen at least ten times. This chain joins TRBV5-1 and TRBJ2-7, with 9 bases matching TRBD1. Germline CDR1 and CDR2: SGHRS and YFSETQ. The junction had 10 bases not matched to a gene; V was cut back by 3 bases and J by 3 bases. The CDR3 extends over 16 amino acids. In nucleotides, the CDR3 is TGCGCCAGCAGCTCCGCCGGACAGGGGAGGTTCTACGAGCAGTACTTC. Translating it yields CASSSAGQGRFYEQYF.

Many counts were recorded for this clonotype. The chain uses TRBV29-1 and TRBJ1-1; D may be TRBD1 (5 bases). V dropped 3 bases and J dropped 5 bases, with 7 bases sitting between them. The CDR3 consists of 11 residues. CDR1 is SQVTM, CDR2 ANQGSEA, per germline. The CDR3: CSVEWGTEAFF. In DNA form, the CDR3 reads TGCAGCGTTGAGTGGGGGACTGAAGCTTTCTTT.

The genes are TRBV19 and TRBJ1-2; D not resolved. V lost 7 bases to trimming and J lost 0 bases, with 12 bases between them. The CDR3 runs to 14 residues. Germline assignment: CDR1 LNHDA and CDR2 SQIVND (reference sequence). The CDR3 coding sequence is TGTGCCAGTAATTTGGCAGTTCCTAACTATGGCTACACCTTC. Its translation: CASNLAVPNYGYTF.

This clonotype was detected ten times or more. V is TRBV11-2 and J is TRBJ1-2, with 8 bases that match TRBD1. The CDR3 consists of 15 residues. Germline V gene sequence: CDR1 SGHAT, CDR2 FQNNGV. V was clipped by 7 bases and J by 0 bases; unmatched bases: 7. CDR3 region: CASTPGDRTNYGYTF. The CDR3 region has the DNA TGTGCCAGCACCCCGGGGGACAGGACTAACTATGGCTACACCTTC.

This chain uses TRBV18 with TRBJ1-2; the D is unclear. The ends were cut back, 6 bases at V and 3 bases at J, with 17 bases in the middle. The CDR3 has 15 residues. Germline V lookup: CDR1 KGHSH, CDR2 LQKENI. The chain's CDR3 is CASSRPTGSDYGYTF. CDR3 in DNA: TGTGCCAGCTCGCGGCCGACCGGATCTGACTATGGCTACACCTTC. Full variable domain (remainder filled in from reference TRBV18 and TRBJ1-2): NAGVMQNPRHLVRRRGQEARLRCSPMKGHSHVYWYRQLPEEGLKFMVYLQKENIIDESGMPKERFSAEFPKEGPSILRIQQVVRGDSAAYFCASSRPTGSDYGYTFGSGTRLTVV.

This clonotype has at least ten counts. The chain joins TRBV2 to TRBJ1-2; D is unclear. The germline V and J ends were trimmed by 1 base and 0 bases, with 9 bases remaining between them. Germline-derived CDR1 and CDR2 are SNHLY and FYNNEI. This CDR3 region has 15 residues. DNA for the CDR3: TGTGCCAGCAGTGAAGAGGCCACCACTAACTATGGCTACACCTTC. This encodes CASSEEATTNYGYTF.

This clonotype was recorded many times. The chain carries TRBV6-1 and TRBJ2-7, with D hard to call. The CDR3 is 11 residues long. Trimming took off 8 bases at V and 4 bases at J, with 9 bases between the two ends. Looked up from germline, CDR1 is MNHNS and CDR2 is SASEGT. CDR3 nucleotide sequence: TGTGCCAGCTCCTCGAAATACGAGCAGTACTTC. Protein product: CASSSKYEQYF.

The chain uses TRBV7-9 and TRBJ2-5; the D gene is possibly TRBD2 (6 bases). Germline V gene data show CDR1 as SEHNR and CDR2 as FQNEAQ (reference sequence). The germline V and J ends were trimmed by 3 bases and 2 bases, with 10 bases remaining between them. The CDR3 is 14 amino acids. DNA of the CDR3: TGTGCCAGCAGCTTTGGGGGGAAACAAGAGACCCAGTACTTC. Translated: CASSFGGKQETQYF.

This clonotype was counted many times. The chain combines TRBV28 with TRBJ2-3; D possibly uses TRBD1 or TRBD2 (6 bases each). Per the germline V gene, CDR1 is MDHEN and CDR2 is SYDVKM. V lost 6 bases to trimming and J lost 8 bases, with 21 bases between them. The CDR3 is made up of 15 amino acids. This CDR3 reads CASSRGRETGFTQYF. In DNA form, the CDR3 reads TGTGCCAGCAGCCGGGGCCGGGAGACAGGATTTACGCAGTATTTT. The full variable domain, completed using reference TRBV28 and TRBJ2-3, is DVKVTQSSRYLVKRTGEKVFLECVQDMDHENMFWYRQDPGLGLRLIYFSYDVKMKEKGDIPEGYSVSREKKERFSLILESASTNQTSMYLCASSRGRETGFTQYFGPGTRLTVL.

In this sample, this clonotype turned up a few times. This chain connects TRBV7-9 to TRBJ1-5; 10 bases map to TRBD1. The CDR3 has 18 amino acids. J lost 1 base, V lost 1 base, and 7 bases had no gene match. Germline-derived CDR1 and CDR2 are SEHNR and FQNEAQ (reference sequence). CDR3 in amino acids: CASSLGQGALTSNQPQHF. CDR3 DNA: TGTGCCAGCAGCTTAGGACAGGGGGCGCTTACAAGCAATCAGCCCCAGCATTTT.

This clonotype was seen many times. This chain connects TRBV20-1 to TRBJ1-1, with a possible D match to TRBD1 (6 bases). Germline CDR1 is DFQATT and CDR2 is SNEGSKA (reference sequence). The CDR3 runs to 12 residues. V lost 6 bases and J lost 3, with 11 bases in between. The CDR3, as DNA: TGCAGTGCCTACAGGGATTACACTGAAGCTTTCTTT. Encoded protein: CSAYRDYTEAFF.

This clonotype was detected only a few times. The chain uses TRBV7-3 and TRBJ1-2, with D maybe TRBD1 (5 bases). The CDR3 is made up of 15 amino acids. CDR1 and CDR2 from the germline V gene are SGHTA and FQGTGA. Trimming pared 3 bases from V and 6 bases from J, leaving 17 bases between. The CDR3 region is CASSFGLRTQDGYTF. DNA for the CDR3: TGTGCCAGCAGCTTCGGCTTGCGGACACAAGATGGCTACACCTTC. The full variable domain, in which reference TRBV7-3 and TRBJ1-2 provide the parts outside the CDR3, is GAGVSQTPSNKVTEKGKYVELRCDPISGHTALYWYRQSLGQGPEFLIYFQGTGAADDSGLPNDRFFAVRPEGSVSTLKIQRTERGDSAVYLCASSFGLRTQDGYTFGSGTRLTVV.

In this sample, this clonotype turned up once. The chain carries TRBV29-1 and TRBJ2-4; D perhaps matches TRBD2 (5 bases). CDR1 is SQVTM and CDR2 is ANQGSEA in the germline V gene. V was clipped by 2 bases and J by 0 bases, with 8 bases between them. The CDR3 is 14 amino acids. The CDR3 DNA reads as TGCAGCGTTGAACTGGCGGGAGCCAAAAACATTCAGTACTTC. It encodes CSVELAGAKNIQYF.

This clonotype was observed at least ten times. The gene calls are TRBV2 and TRBJ1-3; TRBD1 is a possible D gene (5 bases). The CDR3 spans 14 residues. V gave up 5 bases and J gave up 2 bases, with 10 bases separating them. From germline, CDR1 is SNHLY and CDR2 FYNNEI. The CDR3, as DNA: TGTGCCAGCAGTTCCAGGGCAACTGGAAACACCATATATTTT. It yields the protein CASSSRATGNTIYF.

This clonotype has ten or more counts. This rearrangement joins TRBV28 to TRBJ1-4; 12 positions match TRBD1. There are 17 residues in the CDR3. V lost 6 bases to trimming and J lost 5 bases; unmatched junction nucleotides: 10. Germline CDR1 is MDHEN and CDR2 is SYDVKM. Here the CDR3 DNA reads TGTGCCAGCAGCCAACCGGGACAGGGGGCAAACAATGAAAAACTGTTTTTT. Its translation: CASSQPGQGANNEKLFF.

This clonotype was counted between two and nine times. The chain carries TRBV11-2 and TRBJ1-3; D remains ambiguous. Germline CDR1 and CDR2: SGHAT and FQNNGV. V dropped 4 bases and J dropped 0 bases, with 10 bases sitting between them. This CDR3 has 15 residues. In DNA, the CDR3 is TGTGCCAGCAGCTCCCTTTTGGGCTCTGGAAACACCATATATTTT. Its translation: CASSSLLGSGNTIYF. Full variable domain (missing parts from reference TRBV11-2 and TRBJ1-3): EAGVAQSPRYKIIEKRQSVAFWCNPISGHATLYWYQQILGQGPKLLIQFQNNGVVDDSQLPKDRFSAERLKGVDSTLKIQPAKLEDSAVYLCASSSLLGSGNTIYFGEGSWLTVV.

This clonotype was recorded many times. This CDR3 is CASSSGVETQYF. The CDR3 DNA follows: TGTGCCAGCAGTTCGGGGGTAGAGACCCAGTACTTC. The chain uses TRBV28 and TRBJ2-5; D possibly corresponds to TRBD2 (6 bases). CDR1 and CDR2 (germline): MDHEN, SYDVKM. Deletions cut 4 bases from V and 4 bases from J, with 7 bases between. This CDR3 spans 12 amino acids.

This chain links TRBV7-3 with TRBJ1-3, with unresolved D. V lost 5 bases and J lost 2, with 13 bases in between. The length of the CDR3 is 15 residues. The germline CDR1 and CDR2 sequences are SGHTA and FQGTGA. This CDR3 reads CASSAGPSPGNTIYF. The CDR3, as DNA: TGTGCCAGCAGCGCCGGACCCTCGCCTGGAAACACCATATATTTT.

This clonotype came up many times. The gene calls are TRBV7-2 and TRBJ2-3, with unresolved D. The V gene's germline CDR1 is SGHTA and CDR2 FQGNSA. With 5 bases removed from V and 6 bases from J, the gap between germline ends came to 15 bases. The CDR3 covers 14 residues. The CDR3 loop reads CASSSKLGSDTQYF. CDR3 DNA: TGTGCCAGCAGCAGTAAATTAGGAAGCGATACGCAGTATTTT.

This clonotype occurred many times. The V call is TRBV12-3 or TRBV12-4, the J call TRBJ1-2; no firm D call. V lost 0 bases, J lost 4 bases, and 3 bases lay in between. This CDR3 is 12 amino acids long. CDR3 DNA: TGTGCCAGCAGTTTAGCGCCCTATGGCTACACCTTC. The encoded protein is CASSLAPYGYTF.

The DNA of the CDR3 is TGTGCCAGCAGCTGGTCCTCCAACACCGGGGAGCTGTTTTTT. Translating gives CASSWSSNTGELFF. The chain carries TRBV5-6 and TRBJ2-2; D gene unclear. This CDR3 is built from 14 residues. Germline CDR1 and CDR2: SGHDT and YYEEEE. V was cut by 3 bases and J by 2 bases, with 8 bases left in between.